By frequency in the sample, the clone carrying this T cell receptor beta chain is medium-sized (0.01 to 0.1%). TCRdb used MiXCR to call clones anew from the PCR reads. The sample includes roughly 12,000 clones, under 25% seen only once; the top ten take 14%. Trimming took 0 bases from V and 0 from J, leaving 6 bases between them. Per the germline V gene, CDR1 is SGHRS and CDR2 is YFSETQ. This CDR3 contains 14 residues. Patients were all untreated before their thyroid surgery. This entry belongs to a study of metastatic and nonmetastatic thyroid tumors. The specimen sequenced was adjacent normal tissue. The source of this sequence is a female donor with papillary thyroid cancer or a benign thyroid nodule (not recorded which). Some clones in this sample may be carry-over from other donors' samples. The rearrangement uses TRBV5-1 and TRBJ1-1; D not certain. This CDR3 is CASSLGVLNTEAFF. CDR3 bases: TGCGCCAGCAGCTTGGGGGTCCTGAACACTGAAGCTTTCTTT.